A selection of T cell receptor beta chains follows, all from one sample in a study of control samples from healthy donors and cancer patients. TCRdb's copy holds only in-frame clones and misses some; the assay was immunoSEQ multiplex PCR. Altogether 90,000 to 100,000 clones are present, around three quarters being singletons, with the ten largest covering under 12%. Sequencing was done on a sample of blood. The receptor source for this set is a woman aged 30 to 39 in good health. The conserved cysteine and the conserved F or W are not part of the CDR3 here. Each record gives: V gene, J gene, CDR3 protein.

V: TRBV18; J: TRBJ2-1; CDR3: ASSRTPGTGNNEQF
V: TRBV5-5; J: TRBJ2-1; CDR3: ASSLGDWVANEQF
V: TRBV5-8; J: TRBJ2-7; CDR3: ASTPGGAGSYEQY
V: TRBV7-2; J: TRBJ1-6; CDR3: ASTSSPSGSPLH
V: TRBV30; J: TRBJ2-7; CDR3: AGRGQLSYEQY
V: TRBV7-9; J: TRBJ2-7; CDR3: ASSSPWDDEQY
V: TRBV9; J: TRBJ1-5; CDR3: ASSGGDLRKPQH
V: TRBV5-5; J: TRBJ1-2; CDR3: ASSLAFGLYGYT
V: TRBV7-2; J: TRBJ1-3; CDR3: ASSLAADRAGNTIY
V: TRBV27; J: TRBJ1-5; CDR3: ASSKRTGYGNQPQH
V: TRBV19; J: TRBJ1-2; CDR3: ASSIGTGALYGYT
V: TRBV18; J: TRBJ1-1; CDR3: ASSLQTDTEAF
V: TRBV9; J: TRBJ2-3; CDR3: ASSVASGGFSTDTQY
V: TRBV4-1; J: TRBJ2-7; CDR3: ASSQEGGAGEHEQY
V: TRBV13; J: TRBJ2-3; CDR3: ASSLEGTQY
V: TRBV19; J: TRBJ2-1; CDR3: ASSITVDNEQF
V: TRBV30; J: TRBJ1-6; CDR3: AWSVKGTGVSYNSPLH
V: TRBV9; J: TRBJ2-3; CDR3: ASSVSGSSTDTQY